The 7 T cell receptor beta chains given below trace back to one sample, sequenced in a study of shared clonotypes between healthy human individuals. The method was immunoSEQ multiplex PCR; TCRdb's version includes in-frame clones alone and lacks a portion of them. The sample consists of about 2.3 million clones, 85% to 95% of them appearing once. The source material was naive CD4+ T cells from PBMCs. Subset: CD45RA+ positively selected. The receptors stem from a man between 18 and 29 years old in good health. Some clones in this sample may be carry-over from other donors' samples.

This rearrangement joins TRBV7-2 to TRBJ1-2; D is uncertain. Trimming cost V 3 bases and J 10 bases, with 18 bases left between them. The germline V gene has CDR1 SGHTA and CDR2 FQGNSA. The CDR3 runs 14 residues. DNA of the CDR3: TGTGCCAGCAGCTTTGCAGCGACCTATGGAGACTACACCTTC. As protein: CASSFAATYGDYTF.

The chain recombines TRBV6-6 with TRBJ1-2; no firm D call. The CDR3 length is 15 residues. CDR1 is MNHNY and CDR2 is SVGAGI in the germline V gene (reference sequence). Trimming took 3 bases from V and 0 from J, leaving 11 bases between them. The chain's CDR3 is CASSYYDGANYGYTF. In DNA form, the CDR3 reads TGTGCCAGCAGTTATTACGACGGAGCTAACTATGGCTACACCTTC.

This clone was recorded only once. The chain uses TRBV6-5 and TRBJ2-1, with TRBD1 matching 8 bases. Trimming cost V 7 bases and J 4 bases; bases outside gene matches: 9. This CDR3 comprises 15 residues. Germline-derived CDR1 and CDR2 are MNHEY and SVGAGI. The CDR3 loop is CASTSQGVFYNEQFF. The CDR3 nucleotides are TGTGCCAGCACTTCACAGGGGGTGTTTTACAATGAGCAGTTCTTC.

The chain couples TRBV18 to TRBJ1-5, with 11 bases identical to TRBD1. The V and J ends lost 6 bases and 6 bases, in that order; junction bases with no gene match: 10. The CDR3 consists of 16 residues. The germline gives CDR1 KGHSH, CDR2 LQKENI. CDR3 bases: TGTGCCAGCTCGCACCTGGACAGGGGGCTAGGTCAGCCCCAGCATTTT. It encodes CASSHLDRGLGQPQHF.

The rearrangement links TRBV11-3 to TRBJ1-1; the D gene is possibly TRBD1 (6 bases). CDR3 length: 13 residues. The V gene's germline CDR1 is SGHNT and CDR2 YENEEA. V gave up 1 base and J gave up 13 bases, with 16 bases separating them. CDR3 DNA sequence: TGTGCCAGCAGCTTAGCCGGACAGCCGGAGCTTTTCTTT. It is translated as CASSLAGQPELFF.

The J gene is TRBJ2-7, the V gene TRBV6-6, with D possibly matching TRBD2 (6 bases). Per the germline V gene, CDR1 is MNHNY and CDR2 is SVGAGI (reference sequence). The CDR3 has 16 amino acids. The V and J ends lost 5 bases and 5 bases respectively, with 22 bases between them. CDR3 loop: CASSHPTRARGNEQYF. The CDR3 region has the DNA TGTGCCAGCAGTCACCCTACGAGGGCTCGGGGGAACGAGCAGTACTTC.

Turning to this clone: The identical CDR3 is also encoded by other nucleotide sequences in the sample. The V gene is TRBV7-3, the J gene TRBJ2-3, with 10 bases that match TRBD2. The CDR3 length is 14 residues. Trimming cost V 5 bases and J 6 bases; bases outside gene matches: 5. The germline V gene has CDR1 SGHTA and CDR2 FQGTGA. The CDR3 reads CASSLGTSVDTQYF. DNA for the CDR3: TGTGCCAGCAGCCTCGGGACTAGCGTGGATACGCAGTATTTT.